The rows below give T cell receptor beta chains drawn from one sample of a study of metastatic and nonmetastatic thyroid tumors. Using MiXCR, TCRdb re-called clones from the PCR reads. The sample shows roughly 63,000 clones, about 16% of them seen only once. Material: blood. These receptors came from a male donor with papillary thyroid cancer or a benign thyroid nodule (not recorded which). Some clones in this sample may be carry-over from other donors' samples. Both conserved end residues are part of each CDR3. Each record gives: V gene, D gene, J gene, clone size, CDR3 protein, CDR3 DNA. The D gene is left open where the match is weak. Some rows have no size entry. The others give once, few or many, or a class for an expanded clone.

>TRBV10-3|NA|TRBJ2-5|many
CAISAQETQYF
TGTGCCATCAGTGCCCAAGAGACCCAGTACTTC
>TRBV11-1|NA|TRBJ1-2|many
CASSLGGWGQNYYGYTF
TGTGCCAGCAGCTTAGGAGGCTGGGGGCAGAACTACTATGGCTACACCTTC
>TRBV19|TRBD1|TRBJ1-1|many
CATRTGGTEAFF
TGTGCCACACGGACAGGGGGCACTGAAGCTTTCTTT
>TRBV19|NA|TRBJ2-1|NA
CASSPSDFGTLYNEQFF
TGTGCCAGTAGTCCTAGCGATTTTGGGACCCTATACAATGAGCAGTTCTTC
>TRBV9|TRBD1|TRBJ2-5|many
CASSKGQANFQETQYF
TGTGCCAGCAGCAAGGGACAGGCCAATTTCCAAGAGACCCAGTACTTC
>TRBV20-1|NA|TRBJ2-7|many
CSAPGVGLYEQYF
TGCAGTGCCCCGGGGGTAGGACTTTATGAGCAGTACTTC
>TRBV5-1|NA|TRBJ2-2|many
CASSLGGPGNTGELFF
TGCGCCAGCAGCTTGGGGGGTCCGGGGAACACCGGGGAGCTGTTTTTT
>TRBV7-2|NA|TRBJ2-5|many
CASSLKGSETQYF
TGTGCCAGCAGCTTAAAGGGGTCGGAGACCCAGTACTTC
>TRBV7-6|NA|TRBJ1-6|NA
CASSLRATSPLHF
TGTGCCAGCAGCTTACGAGCAACGTCACCCCTCCACTTT
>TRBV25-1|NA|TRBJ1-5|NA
CASSDGRVQSGGNQTQHF
TGTGCCAGTAGTGATGGCAGGGTACAATCTGGGGGCAATCAGACCCAGCATTTT
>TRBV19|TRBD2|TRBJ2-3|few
CASGGGAWDTQYF
TGTGCGAGTGGCGGGGGGGCCTGGGATACGCAGTATTTT
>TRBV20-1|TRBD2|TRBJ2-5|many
CSAPTSGGVGETQYF
TGCAGTGCTCCGACTAGCGGGGGCGTGGGGGAGACCCAGTACTTC
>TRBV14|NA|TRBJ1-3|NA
CASSQHKGSSGNTIYF
TGTGCCAGCAGCCAACATAAAGGGAGCTCTGGAAACACAATATATTTT
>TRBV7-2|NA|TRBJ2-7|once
CASSLRAGAASYDQYF
TGTGCCAGCAGCTTGCGTGCGGGGGCGGCATCCTACGATCAGTACTTC
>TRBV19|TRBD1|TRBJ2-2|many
CASSRDRVNGELFF
TGTGCCAGTAGTAGGGACAGGGTTAACGGGGAGCTGTTTTTT
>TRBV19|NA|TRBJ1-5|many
CASSQDSNSNQPQHF
TGTGCCAGTAGCCAGGACAGCAATAGCAATCAGCCCCAGCATTTT
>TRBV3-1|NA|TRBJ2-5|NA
CASIQGGGLSSQYF
TGTGCCAGCATCCAAGGTGGGGGACTCTCGTCCCAGTACTTC
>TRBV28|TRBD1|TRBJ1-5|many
CASSLFSTGLQPQHF
TGTGCCAGCAGTTTATTTTCGACAGGGCTTCAGCCCCAGCATTTT
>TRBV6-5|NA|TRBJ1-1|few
CASSYTGLRDTEAFF
TGTGCCAGCAGTTACACCGGACTTCGGGACACTGAAGCTTTCTTT
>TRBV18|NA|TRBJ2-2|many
CASSPGTADTGELFF
TGTGCCAGCTCACCCGGGACTGCAGACACCGGGGAGCTGTTTTTT
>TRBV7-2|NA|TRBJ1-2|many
CASSSGHTTGYGYTF
TGTGCCAGCAGCTCCGGACACACCACGGGTTATGGCTACACCTTC
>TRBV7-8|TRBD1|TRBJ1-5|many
CASSWTGGNSNQPQHF
TGTGCCAGCAGCTGGACAGGCGGAAATAGCAATCAGCCCCAGCATTTT
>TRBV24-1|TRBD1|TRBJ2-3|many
CATSHRGNVDTQYF
TGTGCCACCAGCCACAGGGGGAACGTAGATACGCAGTATTTT
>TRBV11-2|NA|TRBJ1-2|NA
CASSPFGLPYGYTF
TGTGCCAGCAGCCCCTTCGGACTGCCTTATGGCTACACCTTC
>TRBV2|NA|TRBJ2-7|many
CASSVRGVSNSYEQYF
TGTGCCAGCAGTGTCAGGGGGGTATCCAATTCCTACGAGCAGTACTTC
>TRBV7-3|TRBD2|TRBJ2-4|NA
CASSFRTSGRSEAKNIQYF
TGTGCCAGCAGCTTCAGGACTAGCGGGAGATCCGAGGCCAAAAACATTCAGTACTTC
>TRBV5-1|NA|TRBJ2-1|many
CASSLYNEQFF
TGCGCCAGCAGCTTGTACAATGAGCAGTTCTTC
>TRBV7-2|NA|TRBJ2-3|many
CASSLAAGKSDTQYF
TGTGCCAGCAGCTTAGCGGCAGGGAAGTCAGATACGCAGTATTTT
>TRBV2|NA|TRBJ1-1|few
CASSPGPLDPTEAFF
TGTGCCAGCAGCCCGGGGCCGTTAGATCCCACTGAAGCTTTCTTT
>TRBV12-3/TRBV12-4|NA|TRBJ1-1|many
CASSTGANTEAFF
TGTGCCAGCAGTACAGGTGCGAACACTGAAGCTTTCTTT
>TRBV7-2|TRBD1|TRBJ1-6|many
CASSDGQVSYNSPLHF
TGTGCCAGCAGCGACGGACAGGTCTCCTATAATTCACCCCTCCACTTT
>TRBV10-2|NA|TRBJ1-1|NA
CASSPQKGVMNTEDFF
TGCGCCAGCAGTCCGCAGAAGGGTGTGATGAACACTGAAGATTTCTTT
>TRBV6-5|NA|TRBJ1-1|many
CASSYGAGFIMNTEAFF
TGTGCCAGCAGTTACGGTGCGGGATTCATCATGAACACTGAAGCTTTCTTT
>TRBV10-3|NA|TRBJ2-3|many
CAISESKLVSDTQYF
TGTGCCATCAGTGAGTCGAAGTTGGTCTCAGATACGCAGTATTTT
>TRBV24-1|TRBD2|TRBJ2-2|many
CATRGEPTGGELFF
TGTGCCACCAGGGGGGAACCGACGGGGGGTGAGCTGTTTTTT
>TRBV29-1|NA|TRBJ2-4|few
CSVIATDSNIQYF
TGCAGCGTTATAGCCACCGACTCAAACATTCAGTACTTC
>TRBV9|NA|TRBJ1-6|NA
CASSSAQGSSPLHF
TGTGCCAGCAGCTCGGCACAGGGAAGTTCACCCCTCCACTTT
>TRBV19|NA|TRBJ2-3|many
CASSTQGFSTDTQYF
TGTGCCAGTAGTACCCAGGGTTTTAGCACAGATACGCAGTATTTT
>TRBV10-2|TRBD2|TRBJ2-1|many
CASSEWEREGHNEQFF
TGCGCCAGCAGTGAGTGGGAGCGGGAGGGACACAATGAGCAGTTCTTC
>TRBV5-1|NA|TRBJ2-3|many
CASSYTGTDTQYF
TGCGCCAGCAGCTATACAGGCACAGATACGCAGTATTTT
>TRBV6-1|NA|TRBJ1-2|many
CASSPDSQTLGYTF
TGTGCCAGCAGCCCCGACAGCCAAACACTCGGCTACACCTTC
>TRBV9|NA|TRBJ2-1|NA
CASSDEGGHNEQFF
TGTGCCAGCAGCGACGAGGGGGGACACAATGAGCAGTTCTTC
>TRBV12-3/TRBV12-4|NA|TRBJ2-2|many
CASSLGSSKGGANTGELFF
TGTGCCAGCAGTTTAGGGTCCTCCAAGGGGGGGGCGAACACCGGGGAGCTGTTTTTT
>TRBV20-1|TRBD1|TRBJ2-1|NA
CSARWDRSYNDQLF
TGCAGTGCTAGATGGGACAGATCCTACAATGATCAGCTCTTC
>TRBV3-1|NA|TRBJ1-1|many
CASSQGQGLTEAFF
TGTGCCAGCAGCCAGGGTCAGGGTTTGACTGAAGCTTTCTTT
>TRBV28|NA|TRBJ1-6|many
CASGGPSQISALHF
TGTGCCAGCGGCGGGCCCTCCCAAATTTCAGCCCTCCACTTT
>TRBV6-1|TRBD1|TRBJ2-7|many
CASSSPGQGYYEQYF
TGTGCCAGCAGTTCGCCGGGACAGGGATACTACGAGCAGTACTTC
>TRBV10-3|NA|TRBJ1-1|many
CAISDKMNTEAFF
TGTGCCATCAGTGACAAGATGAACACTGAAGCTTTCTTT
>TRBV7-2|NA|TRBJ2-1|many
CASSLYGNNEQFF
TGTGCCAGCAGCTTGTACGGCAACAATGAGCAGTTCTTC
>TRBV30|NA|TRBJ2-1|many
CAWGNGVDEQFF
TGTGCCTGGGGTAACGGCGTCGATGAGCAGTTCTTC
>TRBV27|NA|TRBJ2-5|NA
CASSLWRSETQYF
TGTGCCAGCAGTTTATGGAGGTCAGAGACCCAGTACTTC
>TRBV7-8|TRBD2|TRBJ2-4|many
CASSPRTSGRRFNIQYF
TGTGCCAGCAGCCCGAGGACTAGCGGGAGGAGGTTCAACATTCAGTACTTC
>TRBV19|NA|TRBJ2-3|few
CASSIGSWAYTQYF
TGTGCCAGTAGTATAGGCTCATGGGCATATACGCAGTATTTT
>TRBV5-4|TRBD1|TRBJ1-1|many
CASSLDRGLNTEAFF
TGTGCCAGCAGCTTAGACAGGGGGCTTAACACTGAAGCTTTCTTT
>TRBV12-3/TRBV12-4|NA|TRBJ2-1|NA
CASILSGNEQFF
TGTGCCAGCATTTTATCAGGTAATGAGCAGTTCTTC
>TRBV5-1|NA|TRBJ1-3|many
CASSFGDSTIYF
TGCGCCAGCAGCTTCGGGGATAGCACCATATATTTT
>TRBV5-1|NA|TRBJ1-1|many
CASSHIVGRANTEAFF
TGCGCCAGCAGTCACATCGTGGGACGGGCGAACACTGAAGCTTTCTTT
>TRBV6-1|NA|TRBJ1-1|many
CASSSLHRGYKNTEAFF
TGTGCCAGCAGCTCATTACATAGGGGGTATAAGAACACTGAAGCTTTCTTT